Presented here are 14 T cell receptor beta chains from one specimen sequenced in a study of control samples from healthy donors and cancer patients (dated by TCRdb to the early 2020s). Receptor amplification or capture employed the immunoSEQ multiplex PCR assay. Drawn from immuneACCESS, this table holds only the in-frame rearrangements with V and J called that TCRdb kept. Clones are partly lost; checked studies trace under half to an unresolved V gene and leave the rest unexplained. The sample records roughly 64,000 clones, about nine tenths of which are singletons. The top ten hold 0.95% to 1.5% of the sample. Material: PBMCs. Receptor source: a woman aged 45-60 years with colorectal cancer.

The gene calls are TRBV6-2 or TRBV6-3 and TRBJ1-5; 7 bases line up with TRBD1. V shed 2 bases and J 6 bases; nucleotides not matched to a gene: 7. Germline V gives CDR1 MNHEY, CDR2 SVGEGT. This CDR3 is built from 15 residues. The DNA of the CDR3 is TGTGCCAGCAGTTACGTCCAACAGGGGCCTCAGCCCCAGCATTTT. This encodes CASSYVQQGPQPQHF.

In this sample, this clone turned up a few times. The V and J genes are TRBV7-8 and TRBJ2-7; TRBD2 is a possible D gene (6 bases). The CDR3 totals 15 residues. Germline-derived CDR1 and CDR2 are SGHVS and FQNEAQ. V lost 5 bases and J lost 2, with 16 bases in between. The CDR3 DNA follows: TGTGCCAGCAGCCCGGATGGGACTTCTACCTACGAGCAGTACTTC. Protein sequence: CASSPDGTSTYEQYF.

V is TRBV6-1 and J is TRBJ2-3, with 7 nucleotides matching TRBD1. J gave up 4 bases and V 4 bases, and 11 bases lay outside the gene matches. In germline, CDR1 is MNHNS, CDR2 SASEGT. The CDR3 has 16 amino acids. CDR3 DNA: TGTGCCAGCAGTGGGGCCCCGGGACAGACTTCAGATACGCAGTATTTT. This translates into CASSGAPGQTSDTQYF.

CDR3 sequence: CASSIGTGPRGTEAFF. CDR3 nucleotide sequence: TGCGCCAGCAGCATAGGGACAGGGCCTCGAGGCACTGAAGCTTTCTTT. The chain combines TRBV5-1 with TRBJ1-1, with 9 bases aligning to TRBD1. CDR3 length: 16 residues. V shed 4 bases and J 4 bases; nucleotides not matched to a gene: 11. From germline, CDR1 is SGHRS and CDR2 YFSETQ.

The V gene is TRBV5-1, the J gene TRBJ2-5, with D tentatively TRBD2 (6 bases). This CDR3 has 14 residues. Trimming took off 7 bases at V and 2 bases at J, with 15 bases between the two ends. CDR1 is SGHRS, CDR2 YFSETQ, per germline. CDR3 loop: CASADRGIQETQYF. CDR3 bases: TGCGCCAGCGCCGACCGGGGGATACAAGAGACCCAGTACTTC. The full variable domain, its missing parts supplied by reference TRBV5-1 and TRBJ2-5, is KAGVTQTPRYLIKTRGQQVTLSCSPISGHRSVSWYQQTPGQGLQFLFEYFSETQRNKGNFPGRFSGRQFSNSRSEMNVSTLELGDSALYLCASADRGIQETQYFGPGTRLLVL.

V is TRBV7-9 and J is TRBJ1-2, with D uncertain. V gave up 3 bases and J gave up 8 bases, with 7 bases separating them. The CDR3 is made up of 11 amino acids. Germline lookup yields CDR1 SEHNR and CDR2 FQNEAQ (reference sequence). The CDR3 DNA follows: TGTGCCAGCAGCTTGGACCTAGGCTACACCTTC. It specifies CASSLDLGYTF. The whole variable domain, remainder taken from reference TRBV7-9 and TRBJ1-2, is DTGVSQNPRHKITKRGQNVTFRCDPISEHNRLYWYRQTLGQGPEFLTYFQNEAQLEKSRLLSDRFSAERPKGSFSTLEIQRTEQGDSAMYLCASSLDLGYTFGSGTRLTVV.

This chain connects TRBV5-1 to TRBJ1-1, with 8 bases fitting TRBD1. Germline V gene sequence: CDR1 SGHRS, CDR2 YFSETQ. J was trimmed by 0 bases and V by 3 bases; bases with no gene match: 4. CDR3 length: 15 amino acids. The CDR3 region is CASSSRTGMNTEAFF. The CDR3 bases are TGCGCCAGCAGCTCAAGGACAGGGATGAACACTGAAGCTTTCTTT.

This rearrangement joins TRBV2 to TRBJ1-2; D ambiguous. V lost 4 bases to trimming and J lost 8 bases, with 17 bases between them. In germline, CDR1 is SNHLY, CDR2 FYNNEI. The CDR3 runs to 14 residues. CDR3 bases: TGTGCCAGCAGTGGACGGAACCCTAATGGCGGCTACACCTTC. Its translation: CASSGRNPNGGYTF.

This chain connects TRBV10-1 to TRBJ1-1; D call uncertain. CDR3 size: 13 residues. Germline CDR1 WNHNN, CDR2 SYGVQD (reference sequence). Between the trimmed V and J ends, which lost 4 bases and 4 bases, there was a span of 10 bases. Written as DNA, the CDR3 is TGCGCCAGCAGTGCGGCCCCCCGCACTGAAGCTTTCTTT. Amino acid sequence: CASSAAPRTEAFF.

This clone was observed a handful of times. The V and J genes are TRBV7-2 and TRBJ1-6, with unresolved D. The V end lost 4 bases, the J end lost 14 bases, and 21 bases lay between the germline ends. This CDR3 spans 15 amino acids. CDR1 and CDR2 from the germline V gene are SGHTA and FQGNSA. DNA for the CDR3: TGTGCCAGCAGCTCCGCCTCTGGAGCCCCGCCAGCCCTCCACTTT. Encoded protein: CASSSASGAPPALHF.

The chain links TRBV3-1 (or the pseudogene TRBV3-2) to TRBJ2-3; 9 bases align to TRBD2. This CDR3 is 16 amino acids long. Trimming cost V 2 bases and J 6 bases; bases outside gene matches: 9. Germline CDR1 LGHDT, CDR2 YNNKEL (reference sequence). This CDR3 reads CASSQRAGGPGDTQYF. CDR3 nucleotides: TGTGCCAGCAGCCAACGGGCGGGAGGGCCGGGGGATACGCAGTATTTT.

The chain employs TRBV2 and TRBJ2-1; perhaps TRBD2 as D (5 bases). V lost 7 bases to trimming and J lost 2 bases, with 6 bases between them. The CDR3 is 12 amino acids. Per germline, CDR1 SNHLY and CDR2 FYNNEI. This chain's CDR3 is CASKTTYNEQFF. CDR3 nucleotide sequence: TGTGCCAGCAAGACTACCTACAATGAGCAGTTCTTC.

The chain links TRBV10-2 to TRBJ1-2, with TRBD1 matching over 9 bases. The CDR3 consists of 14 residues. In germline, CDR1 is WSHSY, CDR2 SAAADI. The J segment lost 8 bases and the V segment lost 6 bases, leaving 10 bases of the junction unmatched. The CDR3 spells CASRTGQGEGGYTF. DNA for the CDR3: TGCGCCAGCAGAACGGGACAGGGCGAGGGAGGCTACACCTTC.

This clone was seen only once. The CDR3 is CASSLGLAGVGDTQYF. In DNA form, the CDR3 reads TGCGCCAGCAGCTTGGGTCTAGCGGGGGTCGGGGATACGCAGTATTTT. J is TRBJ2-3 and V is TRBV5-1; 10 nucleotides match TRBD2. V shed 0 bases and J 6 bases; nucleotides not matched to a gene: 7. This CDR3 region has 16 residues. Germline loops: CDR1 SGHRS, CDR2 YFSETQ.